This T cell receptor beta chain was obtained from a study of response to subunit inactivated influenza vaccine (dated by TCRdb to the late 2010s). For the study in its entirety: Deep quantitative T cell receptor repertoire profiling was used in the study to track responses to a trivalent subunit inactivated influenza vaccine.

This clonotype was seen ten or more times. Its antigen is not yet known. Base quality data are lacking; no much larger clone is found one base away. Libraries were built with RT-PCR. Sequenced on an Illumina HiSeq 2500. The public reads were run again by TCRdb, first through fastp at Q25 and then through MiXCR, and only productive beta chains were kept. Each CDR3 protein gets just one entry, which takes the most common genes and DNA from the rows behind it. The sample profile shows hundreds of thousands of distinct CDR3 sequences; less than 10% of them were found once. 10% to 15% of the sample is in the top ten clones. Overall study outcomes, separate from this receptor: The authors suggested that each seasonal influenza vaccination may recruit only a limited number of new T cells.

Looking up the germline V gene (reference sequence) yields CDR1 LNHNV and CDR2 YYDKDF. The V and J ends are trimmed by 3 bases and 14 bases, leaving 19 bases between them. Including cysteine and phenylalanine, the CDR3 has 13 amino acids. Only the CDR3 DNA is retained, 39 bases long and in frame from the first base. This clonotype was sampled from a man aged 50 to 69 who received an inactivated influenza vaccine. Donor details come from another sample of the same person, matched by shared clones. The rearranged chain carries TRBV15 and TRBJ1-2, and the D gene may be TRBD1, 6 bases matching. The specimen comprised PBMCs from blood, sampled around 25 months after vaccination. The DNA sequence follows: TGTGCCACCAGCAGGACTCTACAGGGTTTATCGACCTTC. Its protein reads: CATSRTLQGLSTF.